The 28 T cell receptor delta chains given below trace back to one sample, sequenced in a study of gamma-delta chains in newborns, infants, children. TCRdb re-called the reads via CATT. This sample has 1,500 to 2,000 delta-chain clones, with roughly 1% found just once. Sequencing was carried out using blood. These receptors were obtained from a child who was a newborn, infant or young child, either healthy, febrile or measles-vaccinated (not recorded which).

Points on this clone: This DNA's translation differs at residue 6 from TCRdb's protein, which comes from a much larger clone; a read error is likely, and the protein shown is translated from the DNA. This chain connects TRDV2 to TRDJ3, with 8 nucleotides matching TRDD3. Germline V CDR1 and CDR2: GEAIGNYY, EKD. The CDR3 sequence is 18 residues long. J gave up 0 bases and V 1 base, and 4 bases lay outside the gene matches. CDR3 in amino acids: CACDTCWGSSWDTRQMFF. CDR3 sequence (DNA): TGTGCCTGTGACACGTGCTGGGGGAGCTCCTGGGACACCCGACAGATGTTTTTC.

As concerns this clone: The TCRdb protein, from a much larger clone, departs from this DNA's translation at residue 5, likely by read error; the protein shown derives from the DNA. Other DNA sequences in this sample translate to the same CDR3. The chain combines TRDV2 with TRDJ1, with D unclear. Between the trimmed V and J ends, which lost 3 bases and 0 bases, there was a span of 16 bases. The germline gives CDR1 GEAIGNYY, CDR2 EKD. The CDR3 totals 16 residues. As DNA, the CDR3 is TGTGCCTGTGACCATGTTAGCCGGACGGACACCGATAAACTCATCTTT. Encoded protein: CACDHVSRTDTDKLIF.

This clone appeared a few times. A single base is all that separates this from a far larger clone, so a read error is likely. Other DNA sequences in this sample translate to the same CDR3. V usage is TRDV2 and J usage is TRDJ1, with D unresolved. The V end was cut by 4 bases, the J end by 3 bases, with 11 bases between. This CDR3 comprises 13 residues. Germline CDR1 GEAIGNYY, CDR2 EKD. The CDR3 DNA follows: TGTGCCTGTGATCGATTGGGCTCCGATAAACTCATCTTT. Its protein product is CACDRLGSDKLIF.

To note about this clone: This is likely an artifact of a read error, given a far larger clone one base away. In the same sample, other DNA sequences code for this CDR3. This chain connects TRDV2 to TRDJ1; 7 bases line up with TRDD3. Per germline, CDR1 GEAIGNYY and CDR2 EKD. V lost 6 bases, J lost 4 bases, and 10 bases stayed unmatched. The CDR3 length is 14 residues. The CDR3, as DNA: TGTGCCTGTTTCTTAGTGGGGGAAATCGATAAACTCATCTTT. Translation gives CACFLVGEIDKLIF.

About this clone itself: The TCRdb record carries a much larger clone's protein, which differs from this DNA's translation at residue 6; a read error is the likely cause, and the protein listed here is the DNA translation. The chain employs TRDV2 and TRDJ2; D may be TRDD3 (5 bases). The V end was cut by 0 bases, the J end by 10 bases, with 17 bases between. Germline CDR1 and CDR2: GEAIGNYY and EKD. This CDR3 has 15 amino acids. This chain's CDR3 is CACDTEGASGEQLFF. The CDR3 DNA follows: TGTGCCTGTGACACCGAGGGGGCCTCGGGAGAACAACTCTTCTTT.

The table lists this clone with a few counts. This chain joins TRDV2 and TRDJ3; 11 positions match TRDD3. J gave up 2 bases and V 0 bases, and 2 bases lay outside the gene matches. Germline V gene lookup returns CDR1 GEAIGNYY and CDR2 EKD. The CDR3 extends over 18 amino acids. The DNA for the CDR3 is TGTGCCTGTGACACCGTACTGGGGGATACCTGGGACACCCGACAGATGTTTTTC. This encodes CACDTVLGDTWDTRQMFF.

In its sample, this clone was seen many times. The protein TCRdb gives is from a much larger clone and does not agree with this DNA's translation at residue 9, likely a read error; the protein shown here comes from the DNA. The V gene is TRDV2, the J gene TRDJ1; a possible D gene is TRDD3 (5 bases). Germline loops: CDR1 GEAIGNYY, CDR2 EKD. This CDR3 comprises 15 residues. Trimming left V 1 base short and J 1 base short, with 12 bases between. The CDR3 sequence: CACDTLGPSTDKLIF. DNA of the CDR3: TGTGCCTGTGACACTCTGGGCCCGAGCACCGATAAACTCATCTTT.

This clone was detected ten times or more. A read error likely explains this, since a far larger clone differs by one base. Other DNA sequences in this sample translate to the same CDR3. The J gene is TRDJ1, the V gene TRDV2; D is unresolved. CDR3 length equals 13 residues. In germline, CDR1 is GEAIGNYY, CDR2 EKD. The CDR3 spells CACDRLGSDKLIF. In DNA, the CDR3 is TGTGCCTGTGATCGATTAGGCTCCGACAAACTCATCTTT.

This clone has more than one count but fewer than ten. TCRdb shows a much larger clone's protein in place of this DNA's translation, and the two differ at residue 15, likely through a read error; the protein shown is translated from the DNA. The J gene is TRDJ3, the V gene TRDV2; possibly TRDD3 for D (5 bases). Germline-derived CDR1 and CDR2 are GEAIGNYY and EKD. The CDR3 is 18 residues long. This CDR3 is CACDTVMGRSWDTRRMFF. CDR3 bases: TGTGCCTGTGACACCGTGATGGGGAGATCCTGGGACACCCGACGGATGTTTTTC.

Of note for this clone: The protein TCRdb gives is from a much larger clone and does not agree with this DNA's translation at residue 8, likely a read error; the protein shown here comes from the DNA. This chain uses TRDV2 with TRDJ1, with no clear D. The germline gives CDR1 GEAIGNYY, CDR2 EKD. Trimming stripped 3 bases from V and 0 bases from J, with 22 bases between. The CDR3 covers 18 residues. The CDR3 nucleotides are TGTGCCTGTGACCCCGTGGGCAATTCGGAAGGGAACACCGATAAACTCATCTTT. This codes for CACDPVGNSEGNTDKLIF.

This clone is medium-sized in the sample. This probably arose from a read error, given a far larger clone one base away. The sample holds other DNA sequences that translate to the same CDR3. This chain joins TRDV2 and TRDJ2; D is perhaps TRDD3 (6 bases). CDR1 is GEAIGNYY and CDR2 is EKD in the germline V gene. V dropped 0 bases and J dropped 11 bases, with 18 bases sitting between them. CDR3 length: 15 amino acids. CDR3 region: CACDTVGASGEQLFF. The CDR3 DNA sequence: TGTGCCTGTGACACCGTGGGGGCCTCGGGAGAGCAACTCTTCTTT.

The sample holds a few counts of this clone. This DNA's translation differs at residue 17 from TCRdb's protein, which comes from a much larger clone; a read error is likely, and the protein shown is translated from the DNA. The chain joins TRDV2 to TRDJ1; 11 positions agree with TRDD3. The CDR3 spans 19 residues. With V trimmed by 0 bases and J by 13 bases, 24 bases remained unmatched. Germline loops: CDR1 GEAIGNYY, CDR2 EKD. This chain's CDR3 is CACDTYLEYWGIVSDKSIF. The DNA of the CDR3 is TGTGCCTGTGACACCTATCTCGAGTACTGGGGGATAGTGAGCGATAAATCCATCTTT.

In its sample, this clone is medium-sized. A far larger clone is only one base removed, so a read error is likely. The V gene is TRDV2, the J gene TRDJ1; a weak D match, TRDD3 (6 bases). The germline V gene has CDR1 GEAIGNYY and CDR2 EKD. With 4 bases removed from V and 0 bases from J, the gap between germline ends came to 20 bases. This CDR3 contains 17 residues. The CDR3 loop is CACERLGVKRDTDKLIF. CDR3 sequence (DNA): TGTGCCTGTGAAAGATTGGGGGTAAAGAGGGACACCGATAAACTCATCTTT.

This clone was detected a few times. Only one base separates this from a far larger clonotype, so it likely reflects a read error. The identical CDR3 is also encoded by other nucleotide sequences in the sample. This chain links TRDV2 with TRDJ3; 9 nucleotides line up with TRDD3. The V gene's germline CDR1 is GEAIGNYY and CDR2 EKD. The trim removed 1 base at V and 4 bases at J, leaving 7 bases unmatched. The CDR3 consists of 18 residues. The CDR3 DNA follows: TGTGCCTGTGACACGTACTGGGGGAGCTCATGGGACACCCGACAGATGTTTTTC. Protein: CACDTYWGSSWDTRQMFF.

Comment on this clone: A read error is likely here: a far larger clone is one base away. Other DNA sequences in this specimen translate into the identical CDR3. The gene calls are TRDV1 and TRDJ1, with 7 bases aligning to TRDD3. CDR3 size: 21 residues. Germline CDR1 and CDR2: TSWWSYY and QGS. V shed 1 base, J shed 0 bases, and the junction held 20 bases outside the gene matches. CDR3: CALGERGPYWGIRCYTDKLIF. CDR3 DNA: TGTGCTCTTGGGGAACGGGGACCCTACTGGGGAATACGATGCTACACCGATAAACTCATCTTT.

Concerning this clone itself: The protein recorded in TCRdb matches a much larger clone and deviates from this DNA's translation at residue 8, suggesting a read error; the protein here is obtained by translating the DNA. This rearrangement joins TRDV2 to TRDJ2; tentatively, D is TRDD3 (5 bases). Looked up from germline, CDR1 is GEAIGNYY and CDR2 is EKD. The CDR3 totals 15 residues. Deletions cut 0 bases from V and 10 bases from J, with 17 bases between. In DNA, the CDR3 is TGTGCCTGTGACACCGTGGGGACCTCGGGAGAACAACTCTTCTTT. Translated, it gives CACDTVGTSGEQLFF.

This clone has more than one count but fewer than ten. This DNA's translation and the protein TCRdb lists, from a much larger clone, do not match at residue 4, likely due to a read error; the protein shown is translated from the DNA. The rearrangement joins TRDV2 to TRDJ3; TRDD3 aligns across 10 bases. Looked up from germline, CDR1 is GEAIGNYY and CDR2 is EKD. The CDR3 spans 18 residues. The CDR3 sequence: CACVTVGDTSWDTRQMFF. The CDR3 DNA follows: TGTGCCTGTGTCACCGTGGGGGATACCTCCTGGGACACCCGACAGATGTTTTTC.

About this clone: The likely explanation is a read error, given a far larger clone one base away. The identical CDR3 is also encoded by other nucleotide sequences in the sample. This chain links TRDV2 with TRDJ1; 8 bases are a match to TRDD3. The germline CDR1 and CDR2 sequences are GEAIGNYY and EKD. The CDR3 sequence is 17 residues long. Germline trimming cut 3 bases from V and 0 bases from J; bases unmatched to any gene: 11. CDR3 bases: TGTGCCTGTGACGAAGTACTGGGGGCTCCGTACACCGATAAACTCATCTTT. Amino acid sequence: CACDEVLGAPYTDKLIF.

This clone was detected only a few times. TCRdb records a much larger clone's protein for this DNA, with a difference at residue 11 that likely arises from a read error; the protein given is the translation of the DNA. The gene calls are TRDV2 and TRDJ3; tentative D call: TRDD3 (6 bases). The CDR3 is made up of 20 amino acids. V gave up 0 bases and J gave up 0 bases, with 17 bases separating them. Germline CDR1 and CDR2: GEAIGNYY and EKD. The CDR3 is CACDTIASGITSWDTRQMFF. CDR3 nucleotide sequence: TGTGCCTGTGACACCATAGCCTCGGGGATCACCTCCTGGGACACCCGACAGATGTTTTTC.

As to this clone: The TCRdb record carries a much larger clone's protein, which differs from this DNA's translation at residue 9; a read error is the likely cause, and the protein listed here is the DNA translation. This sequence joins TRDV2 and TRDJ1, with 9 bases matching TRDD3. The junction had 10 bases not matched to a gene; V was cut back by 3 bases and J by 0 bases. The CDR3 is 17 amino acids. Germline CDR1 is GEAIGNYY and CDR2 is EKD. DNA of the CDR3: TGTGCCTGTGACGAAGTACTGGGGGACCCGTACACCGATAAACTCATCTTT. It encodes CACDEVLGDPYTDKLIF.

In this sample, this clone turned up a few times. The protein in TCRdb stems from a much larger clone and differs at residue 14 from this DNA's translation, likely a read error; here the protein is translated from the DNA. This chain connects TRDV2 to TRDJ1; 8 nucleotides line up with TRDD3. CDR3 length equals 17 residues. Germline V CDR1 and CDR2: GEAIGNYY, EKD. In DNA, the CDR3 is TGTGCCTGTGACGAAGTACTGGGGGCCCCGTACACCGATGAACTCATCTTT. It encodes CACDEVLGAPYTDELIF.

In regard to this clone: This DNA translates differently at residue 12 from the TCRdb protein, which is that of a much larger clone; a read error is likely, and the protein shown is the DNA's own translation. This chain's CDR3 is CACFLVGEIDKRIF. The CDR3 region has the DNA TGTGCCTGTTTCTTGGTGGGGGAAATCGATAAACGCATCTTT. This sequence joins TRDV2 and TRDJ1; 7 bases agree with TRDD3. The CDR3 length is 14 residues. Germline V lookup: CDR1 GEAIGNYY, CDR2 EKD.

This clone was detected only a few times. This DNA's translation and the protein TCRdb lists, from a much larger clone, do not match at residue 10, likely due to a read error; the protein shown is translated from the DNA. The rearrangement links TRDV2 to TRDJ3; 12 bases fit TRDD3. The CDR3 is 18 amino acids. V gave up 2 bases and J gave up 4 bases; unmatched junction bases: 5. Germline CDR1 and CDR2: GEAIGNYY and EKD. CDR3 in amino acids: CACDILGDTTWDTRQMFF. DNA for the CDR3: TGTGCCTGTGACATACTGGGGGATACAACTTGGGACACCCGACAGATGTTTTTC.

This clone occurred a few times. With a far larger clone one base away, a read error is the likely cause. Within the sample, other DNA sequences also encode this same CDR3. The gene calls are TRDV2 and TRDJ1; D uncertain. V lost 3 bases and J 0 bases, leaving 22 bases between the germline ends. CDR1 is GEAIGNYY and CDR2 is EKD in the germline V gene. The CDR3 loop spans 18 amino acids. The CDR3 DNA reads TGTGCCTGTGACCCCGTGGGCAGTTCGGAAGGAAACACCGATAAACTCATCTTT. This translates into CACDPVGSSEGNTDKLIF.

The table lists this clone with a few counts. The protein in TCRdb stems from a much larger clone and differs at residue 2 from this DNA's translation, likely a read error; here the protein is translated from the DNA. The chain joins TRDV2 to TRDJ1; D gene unclear. Looked up from germline, CDR1 is GEAIGNYY and CDR2 is EKD. The CDR3 loop spans 13 amino acids. Here the CDR3 DNA reads TGTTCCTGTGATCGATTAGGCTCCGATAAACTCATCTTT. Residues: CSCDRLGSDKLIF.

This clone showed up just a few times. A far larger clone differs by one base, so this is likely a read error. This specimen includes other DNA sequences encoding the same CDR3. This chain uses TRDV2 with TRDJ3, with D perhaps TRDD3 (6 bases). The germline gives CDR1 GEAIGNYY, CDR2 EKD. This CDR3 has 20 residues. CDR3: CACDTIASGISSWDTRQMFF. The CDR3 DNA sequence: TGTGCCTGTGACACCATAGCCTCGGGGATCAGCTCCTGGGACACCCGACAGATGTTCTTC.

This clone is labeled medium-sized. The TCRdb record carries a much larger clone's protein, which differs from this DNA's translation at residue 3; a read error is the likely cause, and the protein listed here is the DNA translation. The DNA for the CDR3 is TGTGCCCGTGGCACTCCCTCCCGGGCAGCACAACTCTTCTTT. Protein: CARGTPSRAAQLFF. The genes are TRDV2 and TRDJ2; D call uncertain. Trimming stripped 9 bases from V and 6 bases from J, with 19 bases between. The CDR3 length is 14 residues. Germline-derived CDR1 and CDR2 are GEAIGNYY and EKD.

The sample holds many counts of this clone. TCRdb's entry gives the protein of a much larger clone, which mismatches this DNA's translation at residue 5, likely from a read error; the protein reported here is translated from the DNA. V gene TRDV2 combines with J gene TRDJ1; 7 bases agree with TRDD3. CDR1 and CDR2 (germline): GEAIGNYY, EKD. This CDR3 has 14 residues. V was clipped by 6 bases and J by 4 bases; unmatched bases: 10. CDR3: CACFSVGEIDKLIF. Written as DNA, the CDR3 is TGTGCCTGTTTCTCGGTGGGGGAAATCGATAAACTCATCTTT.